This T cell receptor (beta chain) was sequenced during a study of naive and memory T cell subsets (dated by TCRdb to the late 2010s). In the study overall: An open-source, UMI-based TCR alpha and beta sequencing pipeline was applied to sorted naive and memory peripheral blood T cell subsets. The results of the functional CMV T cell responses matched the IgG serology results in every case. RNA was DNase-treated and reverse transcribed with TCR constant-region primers, mostly using SuperScript III. General study outcomes and caveats: In both CD4 and CD8 cells, going from naive through CM, EM and EMRA, the Gini index went up while Shannon and inverse Simpson diversity went down. The repertoire findings for the naive and memory subsets could not be validated against a ground truth because none was available. TCR abundance followed a power law with an exponent that was different for naive and memory subsets but consistent across the three individuals. Clonotypes were defined as single alpha or beta chain sequences, not paired alpha/beta receptors. RNA-based TCR counts may be affected by expression changes linked to T cell activation and differentiation. Following error correction, more than 95% of naive TCR sequences occurred only once, which made naive abundance distributions much steeper than those of memory subsets.

As concerns this clonotype: The specificity of this receptor is unknown. Within one base of it there is no much larger clone, and no base qualities were kept.

From the second PCR step onward, the TCR alpha chain libraries and the TCR beta chain libraries were amplified separately. To determine each donor's CMV status, fresh PBMCs were stimulated overnight with CMV viral lysate, and IFNgamma production from CD4+ T cells was then assessed. CD4 T cells were positively selected using Miltenyi beads, after which CD8 T cells were positively selected from the CD4-negative fraction. Cells were stained for CD3, CD4, CD8, CD45RA, CD27 and a live/dead dye and were sorted on a BD Aria II into four subsets based on CD45RA and CD27. A few healthy volunteers provided blood, and the blood of each volunteer was split into CD4 and CD8 T cells and then into four differentiation subsets. About 120 ml of peripheral blood was taken from each donor, and PBMC were separated by density-gradient centrifugation on Ficoll-Paque PLUS. Sorted cells were lysed in RLT buffer, after which RNA was extracted using a Qiagen RNeasy kit and stored at -80 degrees C.

The junction carries 15 bases between V and J, which are trimmed by 1 base and 0 bases respectively. The CDR3 holds 17 amino acids from the cysteine to the phenylalanine. Only the CDR3 region is kept as DNA, spanning 51 bases read in frame from base 1. CDR1 and CDR2 (SGHVS, FQNEAQ) derive from the germline V gene. Libraries were constructed by UMI-ligation and nested PCR. The beta constant-region primer consisted of an equimolar mixture of two oligonucleotides that together covered TRBC1 and TRBC2. Four rounds of PCR were used to amplify ligated cDNA, with nested alpha and beta constant-region primers being used together with the SP2 primer. A single-stranded oligonucleotide containing the SP2 primer and a 12-nucleotide UMI was joined to the 3' end of the cDNA by T4 RNA ligase 1. Incubation of the ligation reaction was carried out at 16 degrees C for about 20-24 hours. To avoid over-amplification, PCR2 was usually performed as a SYBR Green qPCR and halted once a predetermined threshold was reached. Apart from the first purification, every purification step used Agencourt AMPure XP magnetic beads. Libraries were quantified by Qubit and checked on a TapeStation, with a main peak expected near 650 bp. The pooled libraries were sequenced on an Illumina MiSeq using v2 2x251 paired-end kits, which usually yielded 1-2 million reads per sample. Each sample's library went into the pool at approximately 4.2 nM, and roughly 5-8% PhiX was added to help with cluster recognition. The original methods were these. FASTQ reads processed by Demultiplexor were assigned V and J genes by Decombinator through tag matching that tolerated a single base-pair mismatch. By using UMIs, Collapsinator corrected both sequencing errors and the frequency errors caused by PCR heterogeneity. TCRs were translated and CDR3s were extracted from the conserved cysteine to the FGXG phenylalanine by CDR3Translator, with non-productive sequences being flagged. Gini, Shannon entropy and inverse Simpson indices were calculated on repertoires subsampled to equal numbers of UMI-defined TCRs. Within the linear range, a power law was fitted by maximum likelihood to the distributions of clonotype abundance. On one naive CD8 sample, the pipeline and MIGEC gave similar UMI counts, unique TCR numbers and clonal distributions. Repertoires were searched for about 7,000 CMV-associated CDR3 sequences compiled from VDJdb and a published dataset. TCRdb ran its own pipeline on the public reads, namely fastp trimming at Q25 and MiXCR clone calling, and kept in-frame beta chains. When rows share a CDR3 protein, they turn into one entry using the most common DNA and genes. TCRdb, rather than the study authors, made the V and J calls. This sample holds about 23,000 distinct CDR3 sequences; approximately 10% were observed only once. The ten largest clonotypes hold around a fifth of the sample.

Sequencing was done on a sample of central memory CD8+ T cells from blood. Reading the label with the study, this specimen's cell subset or site is: central memory, CD45RA- CD27+. This clonotype was sampled from a human donor in good health. The chain was built from TRBV7-8 and TRBJ2-5, with the D gene not clear enough to name. For the CDR3, the sequence is CASSLDKTHTNQETQYF. The DNA reads TGTGCCAGCAGCTTAGATAAGACACATACAAACCAAGAGACCCAGTACTTC.